Listed below are T cell receptor beta chains from one sample, sequenced in a study of T cell repertoires in cytomegalovirus infection. In TCRdb, the reads were re-called with MiXCR into one record per CDR3 protein. The data hold about 160,000 distinct CDR3 sequences, with 17% observed a single time. The sequencing sample was made of CD8+ T cells from PBMCs. The receptor set was obtained from a human donor in good health (CMV status not recorded). Some clones in this sample may be carry-over from other donors' samples. CDR3s include the opening cysteine and the closing phenylalanine or tryptophan. The D gene is left open where the match is weak. Rows give clone size only sometimes, using once, few, many, or a class for an expanded clone.

CDR3 protein: CASSLPISGANVLTF; CDR3 DNA: TGTGCCAGCAGTTTACCCATCTCTGGGGCCAACGTCCTGACTTTC; clone size: .; J gene: TRBJ2-6; D gene: .; V gene: TRBV28
CDR3 protein: CASSDAGYTNQPQHF; CDR3 DNA: TGTGCCAGCAGTGACGCGGGGTATACCAATCAGCCCCAGCATTTT; clone size: once; J gene: TRBJ1-5; D gene: .; V gene: TRBV2
CDR3 protein: CATKPSGGTGELFF; CDR3 DNA: TGTGCCACTAAACCCAGCGGAGGCACCGGGGAGCTGTTTTTT; clone size: .; J gene: TRBJ2-2; D gene: .; V gene: TRBV19
CDR3 protein: CASSRSGTAYNEQFF; CDR3 DNA: TGTGCCAGCAGCCGCTCCGGGACAGCATACAATGAGCAGTTCTTC; clone size: many; J gene: TRBJ2-1; D gene: TRBD1; V gene: TRBV11-2
CDR3 protein: CASSYSTSGSLTYEQYF; CDR3 DNA: TGTGCCAGCAGTTATTCCACTAGCGGGAGTTTGACCTACGAGCAGTACTTC; clone size: .; J gene: TRBJ2-7; D gene: TRBD2; V gene: TRBV6-2/TRBV6-3
CDR3 protein: CASSPPRRLLSSTDTQYF; CDR3 DNA: TGTGCCAGCAGCCCCCCTAGGCGGCTCCTCAGCAGCACAGATACGCAGTATTTT; clone size: .; J gene: TRBJ2-3; D gene: .; V gene: TRBV7-6
CDR3 protein: CASSLSIGVYEQYF; CDR3 DNA: TGTGCCAGCAGTTTATCCATCGGAGTTTACGAGCAGTACTTC; clone size: .; J gene: TRBJ2-7; D gene: .; V gene: TRBV28
CDR3 protein: CASIPDIGENTEAFF; CDR3 DNA: TGTGCCAGTATCCCGGACATAGGGGAGAACACTGAAGCTTTCTTT; clone size: .; J gene: TRBJ1-1; D gene: .; V gene: TRBV19
CDR3 protein: CASSEEPSGIYEQYF; CDR3 DNA: TGTGCCAGCAGTGAAGAGCCTAGCGGGATTTACGAGCAGTACTTC; clone size: .; J gene: TRBJ2-7; D gene: TRBD2; V gene: TRBV2
CDR3 protein: CASSPNPGQGYEQYF; CDR3 DNA: TGCGCCAGCAGCCCGAACCCGGGACAGGGCTACGAGCAGTACTTC; clone size: .; J gene: TRBJ2-7; D gene: TRBD1; V gene: TRBV5-1
CDR3 protein: CASSSLINPNEKLFF; CDR3 DNA: TGTGCCAGCAGCTCCCTCATAAACCCTAATGAAAAACTGTTTTTT; clone size: few; J gene: TRBJ1-4; D gene: .; V gene: TRBV7-6
CDR3 protein: CASSLGSSPIRAPSTDTQYF; CDR3 DNA: TGTGCCAGCAGCTTAGGGTCTAGCCCGATCAGGGCACCTAGCACAGATACGCAGTATTTT; clone size: .; J gene: TRBJ2-3; D gene: .; V gene: TRBV13
CDR3 protein: CASCSNSRDGQGQETQYF; CDR3 DNA: TGTGCCAGCTGCTCGAATAGTAGGGACGGGCAAGGGCAAGAGACCCAGTACTTC; clone size: few; J gene: TRBJ2-5; D gene: .; V gene: TRBV7-2
CDR3 protein: CASGDYEQYF; CDR3 DNA: TGTGCCAGCGGAGACTACGAGCAGTACTTC; clone size: many; J gene: TRBJ2-7; D gene: .; V gene: TRBV7-9
CDR3 protein: CASAIPGEETQYF; CDR3 DNA: TGTGCCAGCGCCATCCCGGGGGAAGAGACCCAGTACTTC; clone size: .; J gene: TRBJ2-5; D gene: .; V gene: TRBV27
CDR3 protein: CASGPGDQPQHF; CDR3 DNA: TGTGCCAGCGGTCCAGGGGATCAGCCCCAGCATTTT; clone size: few; J gene: TRBJ1-5; D gene: .; V gene: TRBV6-5
CDR3 protein: CASSISLAGAGSGQFF; CDR3 DNA: TGTGCCAGTAGTATCTCGCTAGCGGGCGCGGGGAGTGGGCAGTTCTTC; clone size: .; J gene: TRBJ2-1; D gene: TRBD2; V gene: TRBV19
CDR3 protein: CASSRTVFVSNQPQHF; CDR3 DNA: TGTGCCAGCAGTAGGACGGTGTTTGTGAGCAATCAGCCCCAGCATTTT; clone size: few; J gene: TRBJ1-5; D gene: .; V gene: TRBV28
CDR3 protein: CASRGQGVTGELFF; CDR3 DNA: TGTGCCAGCCGGGGACAGGGGGTGACCGGGGAGCTGTTTTTT; clone size: .; J gene: TRBJ2-2; D gene: TRBD1; V gene: TRBV7-8
CDR3 protein: CSAVSGTRGYEQYF; CDR3 DNA: TGCAGTGCTGTCTCCGGGACTAGAGGCTACGAGCAGTACTTC; clone size: few; J gene: TRBJ2-7; D gene: TRBD2; V gene: TRBV20-1
CDR3 protein: CASSQVVTGMWGYTF; CDR3 DNA: TGTGCCAGCAGCCAAGTCGTGACAGGGATGTGGGGCTACACCTTC; clone size: .; J gene: TRBJ1-2; D gene: TRBD1; V gene: TRBV14
CDR3 protein: CASSWTPEGEQYF; CDR3 DNA: TGTGCCAGTAGTTGGACCCCGGAAGGCGAGCAGTACTTC; clone size: few; J gene: TRBJ2-7; D gene: .; V gene: TRBV19
CDR3 protein: CASSQDTGGAQYF; CDR3 DNA: TGTGCCAGCAGCCAAGACACGGGCGGAGCGCAGTATTTT; clone size: .; J gene: TRBJ2-3; D gene: .; V gene: TRBV14
CDR3 protein: CASSPIRTDLQETQYF; CDR3 DNA: TGTGCCAGCAGCCCAATTCGGACAGACTTACAAGAGACCCAGTACTTC; clone size: .; J gene: TRBJ2-5; D gene: .; V gene: TRBV6-2/TRBV6-3
CDR3 protein: CASSLRQEKVTNYGYTF; CDR3 DNA: TGTGCCAGCAGTCTCAGACAGGAAAAAGTTACTAACTATGGCTACACCTTC; clone size: .; J gene: TRBJ1-2; D gene: .; V gene: TRBV14
CDR3 protein: CASSMRPGTMGDPRTSSTDTQYF; CDR3 DNA: TGTGCCAGCAGCATGAGGCCGGGTACGATGGGAGATCCCCGCACCTCTAGCACAGATACGCAGTATTTT; clone size: few; J gene: TRBJ2-3; D gene: .; V gene: TRBV7-6
CDR3 protein: CASSLGQGGRQETQYF; CDR3 DNA: TGTGCCAGCAGCTTAGGGCAGGGAGGTAGACAAGAGACCCAGTACTTC; clone size: .; J gene: TRBJ2-5; D gene: .; V gene: TRBV7-2
CDR3 protein: CASSIVSGHGGRGYTF; CDR3 DNA: TGTGCCAGCAGCATTGTCTCGGGTCACGGGGGTAGGGGCTACACCTTC; clone size: many; J gene: TRBJ1-2; D gene: .; V gene: TRBV7-2
CDR3 protein: CASSIDPTGYNEQFF; CDR3 DNA: TGTGCCAGTAGTATCGATCCGACAGGGTACAATGAGCAGTTCTTC; clone size: .; J gene: TRBJ2-1; D gene: TRBD1; V gene: TRBV19
CDR3 protein: CASSIDPAGNNEQFF; CDR3 DNA: TGTGCCAGTAGTATAGATCCGGCGGGAAACAATGAGCAGTTCTTC; clone size: few; J gene: TRBJ2-1; D gene: .; V gene: TRBV19
CDR3 protein: CASSQDWQGHPEAFF; CDR3 DNA: TGTGCCAGCAGCCAAGATTGGCAGGGCCATCCTGAAGCTTTCTTT; clone size: few; J gene: TRBJ1-1; D gene: .; V gene: TRBV4-2
CDR3 protein: CASGTGVVVGLYNEQFF; CDR3 DNA: TGTGCCAGCGGGACAGGGGTGGTCGTCGGACTCTACAATGAGCAGTTCTTC; clone size: .; J gene: TRBJ2-1; D gene: TRBD1; V gene: TRBV28
CDR3 protein: CASPGSNTGELFF; CDR3 DNA: TGTGCCAGCCCGGGATCTAACACCGGGGAGCTGTTTTTT; clone size: .; J gene: TRBJ2-2; D gene: .; V gene: TRBV18
CDR3 protein: CASSPRGQTTDTQYF; CDR3 DNA: TGTGCCAGCAGCCCACGGGGACAGACCACAGATACGCAGTATTTT; clone size: .; J gene: TRBJ2-3; D gene: TRBD1; V gene: TRBV7-9
CDR3 protein: CASTRGNYGYTF; CDR3 DNA: TGTGCCAGCACCCGTGGGAACTATGGCTACACCTTC; clone size: .; J gene: TRBJ1-2; D gene: .; V gene: TRBV7-9
CDR3 protein: CASGTAEPSGELFF; CDR3 DNA: TGTGCCAGCGGGACTGCCGAACCCTCCGGGGAGCTGTTTTTT; clone size: few; J gene: TRBJ2-2; D gene: .; V gene: TRBV6-2/TRBV6-3
CDR3 protein: CASSLWRGNQPQHF; CDR3 DNA: TGTGCCAGCAGCCTATGGAGAGGCAATCAGCCCCAGCATTTT; clone size: .; J gene: TRBJ1-5; D gene: .; V gene: TRBV27
CDR3 protein: CASSLPASPLRDTQYF; CDR3 DNA: TGTGCCAGCAGCTTACCGGCTAGCCCCCTACGAGATACGCAGTATTTT; clone size: few; J gene: TRBJ2-3; D gene: .; V gene: TRBV7-9
CDR3 protein: CASSVDLSASQETQYF; CDR3 DNA: TGTGCCAGCAGCGTAGATCTGAGCGCCTCTCAAGAGACCCAGTACTTC; clone size: .; J gene: TRBJ2-5; D gene: .; V gene: TRBV9
CDR3 protein: CASSSTGLGYEQFF; CDR3 DNA: TGTGCCAGCAGTTCGACAGGGCTGGGGTATGAGCAGTTCTTC; clone size: few; J gene: TRBJ2-1; D gene: TRBD1; V gene: TRBV6-1
CDR3 protein: CASSLRDSFYEQYF; CDR3 DNA: TGTGCCAGCAGCTTACGGGACAGCTTCTACGAGCAGTACTTC; clone size: few; J gene: TRBJ2-7; D gene: TRBD1; V gene: TRBV7-9
CDR3 protein: CASSLLWSTGELFF; CDR3 DNA: TGTGCCAGCAGCCTCCTCTGGTCCACCGGGGAGCTGTTTTTT; clone size: .; J gene: TRBJ2-2; D gene: .; V gene: TRBV28
CDR3 protein: CASSQTGGAGANVLTF; CDR3 DNA: TGTGCCAGCAGTCAGACAGGGGGCGCTGGGGCCAACGTCCTGACTTTC; clone size: few; J gene: TRBJ2-6; D gene: TRBD1; V gene: TRBV7-6
CDR3 protein: CASSYFFEVAPEQYF; CDR3 DNA: TGTGCCAGCAGTTACTTCTTTGAAGTAGCCCCCGAGCAGTACTTC; clone size: .; J gene: TRBJ2-7; D gene: .; V gene: TRBV6-2/TRBV6-3
CDR3 protein: CASSRLADQETQYF; CDR3 DNA: TGTGCCAGCAGTCGACTAGCGGATCAAGAGACCCAGTACTTC; clone size: .; J gene: TRBJ2-5; D gene: TRBD2; V gene: TRBV28
CDR3 protein: CASSGSGTSKNIQYF; CDR3 DNA: TGTGCCAGCAGTGGCTCCGGGACTAGCAAAAACATTCAGTACTTC; clone size: many; J gene: TRBJ2-4; D gene: TRBD2; V gene: TRBV7-2
CDR3 protein: CSARDYRLAGPAKNIQYF; CDR3 DNA: TGCAGTGCTAGAGATTACCGACTAGCGGGACCAGCCAAAAACATTCAGTACTTC; clone size: few; J gene: TRBJ2-4; D gene: TRBD2; V gene: TRBV20-1
CDR3 protein: CASSSYRDPNNSPLHF; CDR3 DNA: TGTGCCAGCAGCTCTTACCGGGACCCAAATAATTCACCCCTCCACTTT; clone size: .; J gene: TRBJ1-6; D gene: .; V gene: TRBV7-9
CDR3 protein: CASSFITENTEAFF; CDR3 DNA: TGTGCCAGCAGCTTTATTACGGAGAACACTGAAGCTTTCTTT; clone size: .; J gene: TRBJ1-1; D gene: .; V gene: TRBV7-2
CDR3 protein: CASSESLGGQGSTEAFF; CDR3 DNA: TGTGCCAGCAGCGAATCACTTGGGGGACAGGGGAGTACTGAAGCTTTCTTT; clone size: few; J gene: TRBJ1-1; D gene: TRBD1; V gene: TRBV7-6
CDR3 protein: CASSLESAYEQYF; CDR3 DNA: TGTGCCAGCAGCTTAGAAAGCGCCTACGAGCAGTACTTC; clone size: .; J gene: TRBJ2-7; D gene: .; V gene: TRBV11-3
CDR3 protein: CASSSTHSWNTEAFF; CDR3 DNA: TGTGCCAGCAGTTCCACGCACAGCTGGAACACTGAAGCTTTCTTT; clone size: .; J gene: TRBJ1-1; D gene: .; V gene: TRBV28
CDR3 protein: CASRTPASRAPSRLSSYNEQFF; CDR3 DNA: TGTGCCAGTAGGACCCCTGCAAGCCGGGCCCCCTCCAGACTCAGCTCCTACAATGAGCAGTTCTTC; clone size: few; J gene: TRBJ2-1; D gene: .; V gene: TRBV19
CDR3 protein: CSVETGREVVNTIYF; CDR3 DNA: TGCAGCGTTGAAACAGGGAGAGAAGTCGTAAACACCATATATTTT; clone size: many; J gene: TRBJ1-3; D gene: .; V gene: TRBV29-1
CDR3 protein: CASSQEWLQGARTDTQYF; CDR3 DNA: TGCGCCAGCAGCCAAGAATGGCTCCAGGGGGCCCGCACAGATACGCAGTATTTT; clone size: few; J gene: TRBJ2-3; D gene: TRBD1; V gene: TRBV4-3
CDR3 protein: CAIITLKVGIGQFF; CDR3 DNA: TGTGCCATCATAACACTGAAGGTCGGTATCGGGCAGTTCTTC; clone size: few; J gene: TRBJ2-1; D gene: .; V gene: TRBV6-5
CDR3 protein: CASIPEGRAYEQYF; CDR3 DNA: TGTGCCAGCATCCCTGAAGGGAGGGCCTACGAGCAGTACTTC; clone size: few; J gene: TRBJ2-7; D gene: TRBD2; V gene: TRBV6-2/TRBV6-3
CDR3 protein: CASSPMDLVVGYTF; CDR3 DNA: TGTGCCAGCAGCCCAATGGACTTGGTCGTCGGCTACACCTTC; clone size: once; J gene: TRBJ1-2; D gene: .; V gene: TRBV7-8
CDR3 protein: CASSHPGFTDTQYF; CDR3 DNA: TGTGCCAGCAGCCACCCGGGGTTTACAGATACGCAGTATTTT; clone size: .; J gene: TRBJ2-3; D gene: .; V gene: TRBV6-5
CDR3 protein: CASRNRQMTYGYTF; CDR3 DNA: TGTGCCAGCAGAAACAGACAGATGACTTATGGCTACACCTTC; clone size: .; J gene: TRBJ1-2; D gene: .; V gene: TRBV6-2/TRBV6-3